This T cell receptor beta chain comes out of a study of T-cell reconstitution after alpha-beta-depleted transplantation in children. A TCRbeta library incorporating unique molecular identifiers was prepared. TCRdb ran MiXCR on the PCR reads and lists one entry per CDR3 protein. The sample carries more than 400,000 distinct CDR3 sequences, roughly 44% recorded once. Remarks on this clonotype: Its antigen is still unknown.

Germline CDR1 reads SQVTM; CDR2 reads ANQGSEA. The CDR3 contains 13 residues. Trimming removed 4 bases from V and 2 bases from J, with 10 bases in between. Study-level results: Among T cells one year after transplant, newly produced cells accounted for most counts and diversity. At day 60, the high TCRbeta diversity found in some patients originated from recipient T cells and thymic progenitors that had survived. At around two months after transplant, the alpha-beta T cells were reportedly derived from several hundred expanded clones that came from non-depleted graft cells.

The source is a girl aged 2-10 years with aplastic anemia, due to receive a stem cell transplant. The rearrangement uses TRBV29-1 and TRBJ2-3; the D gene is possibly TRBD1 (6 bases). The sample consisted of PBMCs, taken before TCRalphabeta/CD19-depleted stem cell transplant. In nucleotides, the CDR3 is TGCAGCGTTGCTGGGGGCTTCACAGATACGCAGTATTTT. Its translation: CSVAGGFTDTQYF.